The source of this T cell receptor (beta chain) is a study of T cells in Graves' hyperthyroidism and ophthalmopathy. Regarding the study as a whole: From stable hyperthyroidism, ophthalmopathy was set apart by a 13 V-J model.

In making diagnoses, clinical symptoms, serum thyroxine and TRAb, thyroid ultrasound and orbital computed tomography were all used. Amplification of TCR beta CDR3 regions was performed using RNA transcripts as template. TCR CDR3 underwent first-round RT-PCR with the HTBI primer set. TCRdb re-derived calls from the multiplex PCR reads in MiXCR, one entry per CDR3 protein. The data show about 560,000 distinct CDR3 sequences, roughly a sixth seen once. About this clonotype itself: Its cognate antigen is unknown. A read error may produce the germline difference seen at one junction end.

The CDR3 consists of 18 residues. CDR1 SGHTA and CDR2 FQGNSA come from the germline V gene. Sequencing was carried out using blood. The sequence derives from a woman under 30 with Graves' hyperthyroidism. V and J are TRBV7-2 and TRBJ2-3, with D unclear. CDR3 residues: CASSFPSRTAHTANTRYF. The DNA for the CDR3 is TGTGCCAGCAGCTTCCCCAGCAGGACGGCGCATACGGCAAATACGCGGTATTTT.